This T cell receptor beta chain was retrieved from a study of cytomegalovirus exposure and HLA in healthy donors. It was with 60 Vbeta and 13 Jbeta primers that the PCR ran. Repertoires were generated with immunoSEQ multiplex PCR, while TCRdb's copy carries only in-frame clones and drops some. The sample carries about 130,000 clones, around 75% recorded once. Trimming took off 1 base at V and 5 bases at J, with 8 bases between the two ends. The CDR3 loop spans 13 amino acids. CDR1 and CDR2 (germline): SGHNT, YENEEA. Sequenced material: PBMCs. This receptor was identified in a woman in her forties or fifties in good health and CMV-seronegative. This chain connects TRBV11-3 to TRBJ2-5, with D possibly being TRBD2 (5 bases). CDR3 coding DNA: TGTGCCAGCAGCTTAGGACTACGGGAGACCCAGTACTTC. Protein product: CASSLGLRETQYF.